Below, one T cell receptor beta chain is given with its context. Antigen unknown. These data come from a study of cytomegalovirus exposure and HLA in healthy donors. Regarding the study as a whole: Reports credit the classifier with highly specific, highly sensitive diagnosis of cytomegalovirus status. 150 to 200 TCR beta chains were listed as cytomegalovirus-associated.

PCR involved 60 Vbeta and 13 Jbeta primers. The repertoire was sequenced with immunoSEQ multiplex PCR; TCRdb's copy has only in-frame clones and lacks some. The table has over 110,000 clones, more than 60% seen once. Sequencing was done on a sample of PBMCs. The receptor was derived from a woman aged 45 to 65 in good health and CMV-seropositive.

The DNA for the CDR3 is TGTGCCAGCAGCCTCCGGGACAGGGAGCCGACAGATACGCAGTATTTT. Translation gives CASSLRDREPTDTQYF. The rearrangement uses TRBV4-2 and TRBJ2-3, with 9 bases fitting TRBD1. Germline V gives CDR1 LGHNA, CDR2 YNFKEQ. This CDR3 contains 16 residues. J lost 3 bases, V lost 4 bases, and 8 bases had no gene match.